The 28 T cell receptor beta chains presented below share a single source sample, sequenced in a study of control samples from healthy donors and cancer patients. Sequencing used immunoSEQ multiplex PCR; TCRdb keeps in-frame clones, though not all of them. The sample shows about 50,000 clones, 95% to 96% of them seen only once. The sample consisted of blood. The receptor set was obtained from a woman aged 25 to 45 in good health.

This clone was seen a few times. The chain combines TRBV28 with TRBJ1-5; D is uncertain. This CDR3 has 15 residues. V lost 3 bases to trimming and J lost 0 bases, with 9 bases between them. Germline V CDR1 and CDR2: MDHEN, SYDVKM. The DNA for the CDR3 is TGTGCCAGCAGTTTCTACGGTTATAGCAATCAGCCCCAGCATTTT. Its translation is CASSFYGYSNQPQHF.

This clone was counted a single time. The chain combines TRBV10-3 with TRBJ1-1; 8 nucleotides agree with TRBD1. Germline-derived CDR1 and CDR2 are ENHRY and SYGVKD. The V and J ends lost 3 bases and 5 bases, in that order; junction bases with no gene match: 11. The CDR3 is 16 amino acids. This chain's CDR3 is CAISDPAGQGRTEAFF. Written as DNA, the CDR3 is TGTGCCATCAGTGACCCGGCTGGACAGGGAAGAACTGAAGCTTTCTTT.

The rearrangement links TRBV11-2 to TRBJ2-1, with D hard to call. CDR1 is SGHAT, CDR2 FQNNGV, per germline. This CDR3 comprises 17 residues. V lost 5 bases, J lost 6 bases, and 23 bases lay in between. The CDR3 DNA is TGTGCCAGCAGCCCTATAACCGATTTAGATTGGGGCAATGAGCAGTTCTTC. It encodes CASSPITDLDWGNEQFF.

Here the CDR3 DNA reads TGTGCCAGCACCCCAGGGACAGGGGGAGGCGCAACTAATGAAAAACTGTTTTTT. Translated, it gives CASTPGTGGGATNEKLFF. The J gene is TRBJ1-4, the V gene TRBV28, with TRBD1 matching over 11 bases. V lost 7 bases, J lost 0 bases, and 10 bases stayed unmatched. This CDR3 is 18 amino acids long. Looked up from germline, CDR1 is MDHEN and CDR2 is SYDVKM.

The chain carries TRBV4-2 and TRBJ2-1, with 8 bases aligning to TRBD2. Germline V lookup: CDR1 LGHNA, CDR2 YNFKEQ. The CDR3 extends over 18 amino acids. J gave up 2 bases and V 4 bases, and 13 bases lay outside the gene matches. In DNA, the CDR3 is TGTGCCAGCAGCCTCCCTCGACTAGCGAGATTCACCTACAATGAGCAGTTCTTC. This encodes CASSLPRLARFTYNEQFF.

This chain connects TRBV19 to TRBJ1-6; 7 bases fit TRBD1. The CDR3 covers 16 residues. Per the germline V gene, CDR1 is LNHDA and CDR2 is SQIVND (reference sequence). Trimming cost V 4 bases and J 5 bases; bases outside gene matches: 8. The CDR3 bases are TGTGCCAGTAGTAGAACCCCGGGACAGAATAATTCACCCCTCCACTTT. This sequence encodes CASSRTPGQNNSPLHF.

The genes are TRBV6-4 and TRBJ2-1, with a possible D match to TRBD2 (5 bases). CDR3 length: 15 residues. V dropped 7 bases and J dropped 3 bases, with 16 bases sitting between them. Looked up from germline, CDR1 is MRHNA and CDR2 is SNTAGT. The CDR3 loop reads CASTLAAGNYNEQFF. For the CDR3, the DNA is TGTGCCAGCACCCTAGCAGCAGGCAACTACAATGAGCAGTTCTTC.

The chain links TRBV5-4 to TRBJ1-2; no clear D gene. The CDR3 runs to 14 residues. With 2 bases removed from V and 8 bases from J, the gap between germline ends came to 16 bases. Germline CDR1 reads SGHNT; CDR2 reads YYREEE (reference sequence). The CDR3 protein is CASSFHKVDSGYTF. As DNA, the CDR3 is TGTGCCAGCAGCTTTCACAAGGTAGATTCCGGCTACACCTTC.

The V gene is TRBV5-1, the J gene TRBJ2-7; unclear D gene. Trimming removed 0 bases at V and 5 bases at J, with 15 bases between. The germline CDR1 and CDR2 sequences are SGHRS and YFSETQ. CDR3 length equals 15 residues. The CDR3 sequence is CASSLAGRSLDEQYF. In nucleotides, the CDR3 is TGCGCCAGCAGCTTGGCTGGCAGGTCTTTGGACGAGCAGTACTTC.

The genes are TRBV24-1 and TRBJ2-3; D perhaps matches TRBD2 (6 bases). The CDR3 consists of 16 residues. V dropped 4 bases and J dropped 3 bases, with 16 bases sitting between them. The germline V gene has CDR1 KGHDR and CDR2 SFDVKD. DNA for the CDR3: TGTGCCACCAGTGACCCGGACCCCGCGGGGACAGATACGCAGTATTTT. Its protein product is CATSDPDPAGTDTQYF.

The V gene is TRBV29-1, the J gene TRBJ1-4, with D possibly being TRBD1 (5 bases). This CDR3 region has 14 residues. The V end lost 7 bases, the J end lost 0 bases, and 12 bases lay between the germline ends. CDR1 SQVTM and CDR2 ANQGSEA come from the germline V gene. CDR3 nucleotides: TGCAGCGGTTCAGGGATCGCAACTAATGAAAAACTGTTTTTT. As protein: CSGSGIATNEKLFF.

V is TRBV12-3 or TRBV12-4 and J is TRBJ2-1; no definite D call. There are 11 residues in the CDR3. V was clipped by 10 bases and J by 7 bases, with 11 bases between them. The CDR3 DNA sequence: TGTGCCACTACGTTGGCTAATGAGCAGTTCTTC. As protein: CATTLANEQFF.

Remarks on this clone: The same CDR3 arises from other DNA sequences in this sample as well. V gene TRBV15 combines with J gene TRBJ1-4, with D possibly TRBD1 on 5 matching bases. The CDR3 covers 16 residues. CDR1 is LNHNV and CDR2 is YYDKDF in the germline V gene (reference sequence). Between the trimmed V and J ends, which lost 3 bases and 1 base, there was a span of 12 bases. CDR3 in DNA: TGTGCCACCAGCAGGGAGGGGAGGGGAACTAATGAAAAACTGTTTTTT. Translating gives CATSREGRGTNEKLFF.

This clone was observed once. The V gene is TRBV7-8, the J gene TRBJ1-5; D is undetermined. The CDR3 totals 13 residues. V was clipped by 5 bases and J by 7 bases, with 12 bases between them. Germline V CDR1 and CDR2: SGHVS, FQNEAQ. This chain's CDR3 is CASSPQSGQPQHF. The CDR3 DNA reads TGTGCCAGCAGCCCCCAGTCGGGCCAGCCCCAGCATTTT.

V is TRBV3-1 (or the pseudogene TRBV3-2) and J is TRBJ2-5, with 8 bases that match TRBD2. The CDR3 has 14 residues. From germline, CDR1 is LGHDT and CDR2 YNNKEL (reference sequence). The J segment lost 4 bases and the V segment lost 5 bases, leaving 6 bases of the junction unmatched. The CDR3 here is CASSEDSGRETQYF. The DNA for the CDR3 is TGTGCCAGCAGCGAGGACAGCGGGAGAGAGACCCAGTACTTC.

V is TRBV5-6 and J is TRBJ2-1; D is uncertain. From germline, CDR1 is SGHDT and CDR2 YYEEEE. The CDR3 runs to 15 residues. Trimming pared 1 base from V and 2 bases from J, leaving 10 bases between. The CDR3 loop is CASSLSTGPYNEQFF. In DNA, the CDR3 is TGTGCCAGCAGCTTGTCCACTGGCCCCTACAATGAGCAGTTCTTC.

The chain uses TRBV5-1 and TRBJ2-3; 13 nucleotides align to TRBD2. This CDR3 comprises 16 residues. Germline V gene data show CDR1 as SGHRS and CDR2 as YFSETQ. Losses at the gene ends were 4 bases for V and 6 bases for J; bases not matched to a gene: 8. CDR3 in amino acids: CASSLLAGGPFDTQYF. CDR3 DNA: TGCGCCAGCAGCCTACTAGCGGGAGGGCCCTTTGATACGCAGTATTTT.

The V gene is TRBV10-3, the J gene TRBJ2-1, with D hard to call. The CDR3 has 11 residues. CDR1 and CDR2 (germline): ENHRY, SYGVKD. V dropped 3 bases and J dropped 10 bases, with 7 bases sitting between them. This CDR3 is CAISEAREQFF. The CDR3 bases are TGTGCCATCAGTGAAGCGCGAGAGCAGTTCTTC.

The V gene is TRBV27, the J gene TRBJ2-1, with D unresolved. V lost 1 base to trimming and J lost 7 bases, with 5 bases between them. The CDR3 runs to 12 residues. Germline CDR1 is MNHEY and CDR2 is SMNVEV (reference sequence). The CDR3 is CASSLLGNEQFF. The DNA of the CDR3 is TGTGCCAGCAGTTTATTAGGGAATGAGCAGTTCTTC.

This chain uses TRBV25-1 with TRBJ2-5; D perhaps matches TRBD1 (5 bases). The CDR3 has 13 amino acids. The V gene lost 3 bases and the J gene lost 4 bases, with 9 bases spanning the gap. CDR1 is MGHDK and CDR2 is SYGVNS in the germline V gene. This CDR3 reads CASSDRAGETQYF. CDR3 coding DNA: TGTGCCAGCAGTGACAGGGCTGGAGAGACCCAGTACTTC.

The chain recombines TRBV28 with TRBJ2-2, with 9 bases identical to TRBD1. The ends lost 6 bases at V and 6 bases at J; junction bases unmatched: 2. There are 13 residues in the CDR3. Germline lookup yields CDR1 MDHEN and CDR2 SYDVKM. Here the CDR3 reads CASRTGGPGELFF. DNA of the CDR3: TGTGCCAGCAGGACAGGGGGACCCGGGGAGCTGTTTTTT.

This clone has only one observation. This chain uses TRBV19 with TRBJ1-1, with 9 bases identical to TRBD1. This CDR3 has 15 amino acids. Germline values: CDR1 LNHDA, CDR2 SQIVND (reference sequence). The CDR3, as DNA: TGTGCTTCTTGTGATACAGGGGGCAGCGACACTGAAGCTTTCTTT. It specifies CASCDTGGSDTEAFF.

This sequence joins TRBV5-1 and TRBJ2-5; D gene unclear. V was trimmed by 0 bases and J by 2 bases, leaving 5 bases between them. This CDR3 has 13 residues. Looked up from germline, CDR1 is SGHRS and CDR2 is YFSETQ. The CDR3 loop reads CASSLVSQETQYF. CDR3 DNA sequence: TGCGCCAGCAGCTTGGTGTCGCAAGAGACCCAGTACTTC.

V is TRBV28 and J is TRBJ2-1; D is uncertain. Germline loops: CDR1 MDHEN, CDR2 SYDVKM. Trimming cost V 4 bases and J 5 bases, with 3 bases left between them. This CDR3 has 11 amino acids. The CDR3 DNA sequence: TGTGCCAGCAGTTGGAACAATGAGCAGTTCTTC. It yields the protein CASSWNNEQFF.

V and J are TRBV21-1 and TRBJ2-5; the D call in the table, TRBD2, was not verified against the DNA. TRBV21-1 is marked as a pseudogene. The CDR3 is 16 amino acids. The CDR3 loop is CASELGTSGGQETQYF. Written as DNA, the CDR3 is TGTGCCAGCGAACTCGGGACTAGCGGGGGGCAAGAGACCCAGTACTTC.

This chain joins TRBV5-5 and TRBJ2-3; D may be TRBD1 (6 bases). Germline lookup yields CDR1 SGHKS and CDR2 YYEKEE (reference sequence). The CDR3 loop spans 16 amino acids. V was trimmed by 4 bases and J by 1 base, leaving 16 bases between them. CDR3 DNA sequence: TGTGCCAGCAGCCCCCAGGGACAAATGGGCACAGATACGCAGTATTTT. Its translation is CASSPQGQMGTDTQYF.

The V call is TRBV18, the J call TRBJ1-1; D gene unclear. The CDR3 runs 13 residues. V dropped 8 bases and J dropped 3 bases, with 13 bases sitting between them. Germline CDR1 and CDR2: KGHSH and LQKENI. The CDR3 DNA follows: TGTGCCAGCACCCCGGCGGAAGACACTGAAGCTTTCTTT. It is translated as CASTPAEDTEAFF.

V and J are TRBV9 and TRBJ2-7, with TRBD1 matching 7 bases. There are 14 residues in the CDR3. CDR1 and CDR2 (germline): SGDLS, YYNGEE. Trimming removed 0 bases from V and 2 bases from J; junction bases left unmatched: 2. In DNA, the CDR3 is TGTGCCAGCAGCGTAGGGGACAGACCCTACGAGCAGTACTTC. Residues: CASSVGDRPYEQYF.